The 14 T cell receptor beta chains below were found in one sample sequenced in a study of patients and donors after allogeneic stem cell transplantation. TCRdb re-called the RT-PCR reads through MiXCR, storing one row per CDR3 protein. Of roughly 880,000 distinct CDR3 sequences listed, roughly 17% are singletons. Sequencing used blood, either unsorted or a sorted T cell fraction (not recorded which). The receptors derive from a human donor who was either an allogeneic HSCT recipient or a stem cell or donor lymphocyte infusion donor (not recorded which). It is not recorded whose cells these are; they may come from a transplant donor.

The chain recombines TRBV11-2 with TRBJ2-3; D perhaps matches TRBD1 (7 bases). CDR3 length: 18 amino acids. Trimming took off 2 bases at V and 2 bases at J, with 20 bases between the two ends. Germline CDR1 and CDR2: SGHAT and FQNNGV. The CDR3 DNA reads as TGTGCCAGCAGCTTACCAGACAGGGAGACGCGGGACACAGATACGCAGTATTTT. Encoded protein: CASSLPDRETRDTDTQYF. The full variable domain, in which reference TRBV11-2 and TRBJ2-3 provide the parts outside the CDR3, is EAGVAQSPRYKIIEKRQSVAFWCNPISGHATLYWYQQILGQGPKLLIQFQNNGVVDDSQLPKDRFSAERLKGVDSTLKIQPAKLEDSAVYLCASSLPDRETRDTDTQYFGPGTRLTVL.

V gene TRBV5-1 combines with J gene TRBJ1-3; D remains unclear. The CDR3 loop spans 15 amino acids. V lost 6 bases and J 0 bases, leaving 13 bases between the germline ends. Germline CDR1 reads SGHRS; CDR2 reads YFSETQ. The CDR3 here is CASTGQPNSGNTIYF. The DNA of the CDR3 is TGCGCCAGCACCGGGCAACCGAACTCTGGAAACACCATATATTTT.

The CDR3 here is CASSQGPRDRGNYGYTF. CDR3 sequence (DNA): TGTGCCAGCAGCCAAGGCCCCCGGGACAGGGGCAACTATGGCTACACCTTC. The chain carries TRBV4-2 and TRBJ1-2, with 10 bases matching TRBD1. V lost 1 base and J lost 2; bases outside the gene matches: 7. CDR3 length: 17 amino acids. The germline gives CDR1 LGHNA, CDR2 YNFKEQ.

The V gene is TRBV7-2, the J gene TRBJ1-1; possibly TRBD1 for D (5 bases). V lost 5 bases, J lost 1 base, and 14 bases lay in between. Germline CDR1 and CDR2: SGHTA and FQGNSA. CDR3 length: 15 amino acids. CDR3 sequence (DNA): TGTGCCAGCAGCATAGGGGACCGGGGGAACACTGAAGCTTTCTTT. It specifies CASSIGDRGNTEAFF.

A few counts support this clonotype. The chain joins TRBV5-1 to TRBJ2-3, with D maybe TRBD1 (6 bases). V was pared by 4 bases and J by 9 bases, with 9 bases between. The CDR3 covers 11 residues. CDR1 and CDR2 (germline): SGHRS, YFSETQ. CDR3 DNA sequence: TGCGCCAGCAGCGCGCAGGGGACGCAGTATTTT. Translated: CASSAQGTQYF.

This clonotype was picked up a small number of times. The chain couples TRBV6-1 to TRBJ2-5; 12 nucleotides agree with TRBD1. Trimming cost V 8 bases and J 0 bases; bases outside gene matches: 10. The V gene's germline CDR1 is MNHNS and CDR2 SASEGT. The CDR3 spans 17 residues. The CDR3 sequence is CASGRDRGRLDQETQYF. As DNA, the CDR3 is TGTGCCAGCGGAAGGGACAGGGGGCGCTTAGACCAAGAGACCCAGTACTTC.

This clonotype occurred a few times. The chain uses TRBV6-2 or TRBV6-3 and TRBJ1-6, with 7 bases identical to TRBD1. The CDR3 length is 15 residues. Germline assignment: CDR1 MNHEY and CDR2 SVGEGT. The V segment lost 8 bases and the J segment 6 bases; nucleotides outside the gene matches: 10. The CDR3 sequence is CASLPSGQLNSPLHF. The DNA for the CDR3 is TGTGCCAGCCTTCCGTCGGGACAGCTTAATTCACCCCTCCACTTT.

There are many counts of this clonotype. This rearrangement joins TRBV5-1 to TRBJ2-2, with TRBD1 as a possible D gene (5 bases). In germline, CDR1 is SGHRS, CDR2 YFSETQ. Deletions cut 0 bases from V and 6 bases from J, with 6 bases between. The CDR3 consists of 13 residues. The CDR3 sequence is CASSLARAGELFF. DNA for the CDR3: TGCGCCAGCAGCTTGGCCAGGGCCGGGGAGCTGTTTTTT.

For the CDR3, the DNA is TGCGCCAGCAGCCAAGATTCGTGGGACAATGAGCAGTTCTTC. It is translated as CASSQDSWDNEQFF. The chain carries TRBV4-3 and TRBJ2-1; no reliable D call. Germline assignment: CDR1 LGHNA and CDR2 YSLEER. Trimming left V 0 bases short and J 5 bases short, with 8 bases between. The CDR3 has 14 amino acids.

The chain is built from TRBV27 and TRBJ2-1, with 7 bases that match TRBD1. Germline V gene sequence: CDR1 MNHEY, CDR2 SMNVEV (reference sequence). This CDR3 is built from 15 residues. J lost 1 base, V lost 4 bases, and 4 bases had no gene match. The CDR3 protein is CASSYTGDSYNEQFF. CDR3 sequence (DNA): TGTGCCAGCAGTTACACAGGGGATTCCTACAATGAGCAGTTCTTC.

This clonotype was seen more than once but under ten times. DNA of the CDR3: TGCAGTGCCCGCCCCCGACCTGGGACTAGCGAGGACACCGGGGAGCTGTTTTTT. This sequence encodes CSARPRPGTSEDTGELFF. The chain couples TRBV20-1 to TRBJ2-2, with 10 bases matching TRBD2. The V and J ends lost 6 bases and 3 bases, in that order; junction bases with no gene match: 16. The germline gives CDR1 DFQATT, CDR2 SNEGSKA (reference sequence). The CDR3 covers 18 residues.

This clonotype was detected a few times. The chain employs TRBV10-3 and TRBJ2-2; 7 bases align to TRBD2. The CDR3 consists of 13 residues. Germline values: CDR1 ENHRY, CDR2 SYGVKD. V shed 3 bases and J 11 bases; nucleotides not matched to a gene: 6. The CDR3 coding sequence is TGTGCCATCAGTGAAGTGGCAGCGGGAGAGCTGTTTTTT. This codes for CAISEVAAGELFF.

This clonotype was observed many times. V usage is TRBV5-1 and J usage is TRBJ2-2, with D maybe TRBD2 (6 bases). Trimming stripped 4 bases from V and 4 bases from J, with 11 bases between. This CDR3 is 14 amino acids long. Germline V gene lookup returns CDR1 SGHRS and CDR2 YFSETQ. The CDR3 nucleotides read TGCGCCAGCAGCCCCTGGGGAGGCACCGGGGAGCTGTTTTTT. Its protein product is CASSPWGGTGELFF. Looking up the rest from reference TRBV5-1 and TRBJ2-2 gives the full variable domain: KAGVTQTPRYLIKTRGQQVTLSCSPISGHRSVSWYQQTPGQGLQFLFEYFSETQRNKGNFPGRFSGRQFSNSRSEMNVSTLELGDSALYLCASSPWGGTGELFFGEGSRLTVL.

The genes are TRBV20-1 and TRBJ2-1, with 11 bases lining up with TRBD2. V shed 5 bases and J 5 bases; nucleotides not matched to a gene: 11. The CDR3 length is 16 residues. Germline CDR1 is DFQATT and CDR2 is SNEGSKA (reference sequence). In nucleotides, the CDR3 is TGCAGTGCTTCCAAGACTAGCGGGGCTAACAACAATGAGCAGTTCTTC. Amino acid sequence: CSASKTSGANNNEQFF.